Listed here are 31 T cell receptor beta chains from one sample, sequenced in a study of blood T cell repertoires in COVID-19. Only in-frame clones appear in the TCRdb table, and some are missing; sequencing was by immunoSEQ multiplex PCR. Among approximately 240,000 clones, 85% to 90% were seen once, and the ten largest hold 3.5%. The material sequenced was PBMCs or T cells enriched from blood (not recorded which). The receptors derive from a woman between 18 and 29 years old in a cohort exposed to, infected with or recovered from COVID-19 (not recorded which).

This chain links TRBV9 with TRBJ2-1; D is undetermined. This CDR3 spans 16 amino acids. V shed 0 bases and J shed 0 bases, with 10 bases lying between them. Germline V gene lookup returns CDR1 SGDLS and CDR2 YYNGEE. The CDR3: CASSVGPPSSYNEQFF. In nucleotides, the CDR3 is TGTGCCAGCAGCGTAGGTCCCCCTAGCTCCTACAATGAGCAGTTCTTC.

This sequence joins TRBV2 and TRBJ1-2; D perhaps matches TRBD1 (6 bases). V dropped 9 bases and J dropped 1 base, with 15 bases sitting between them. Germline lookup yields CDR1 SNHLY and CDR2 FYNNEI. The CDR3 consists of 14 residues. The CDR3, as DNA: TGTGCCAGTTCCTACCGGGACAATAACTATGGCTACACCTTC. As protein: CASSYRDNNYGYTF.

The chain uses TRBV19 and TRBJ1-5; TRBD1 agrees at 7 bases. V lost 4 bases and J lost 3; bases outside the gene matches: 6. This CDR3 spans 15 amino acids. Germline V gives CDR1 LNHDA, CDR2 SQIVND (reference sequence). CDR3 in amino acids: CASSRQGGDNQPQHF. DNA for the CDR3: TGTGCCAGTAGTAGGCAGGGGGGCGACAATCAGCCCCAGCATTTT.

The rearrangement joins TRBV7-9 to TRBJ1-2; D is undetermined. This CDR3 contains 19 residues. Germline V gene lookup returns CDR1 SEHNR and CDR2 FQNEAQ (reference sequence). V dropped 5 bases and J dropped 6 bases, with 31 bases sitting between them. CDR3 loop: CASSPRGNTLVAESNGYTF. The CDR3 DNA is TGTGCCAGCAGCCCGAGAGGGAACACTCTTGTAGCGGAGAGTAATGGCTACACCTTC.

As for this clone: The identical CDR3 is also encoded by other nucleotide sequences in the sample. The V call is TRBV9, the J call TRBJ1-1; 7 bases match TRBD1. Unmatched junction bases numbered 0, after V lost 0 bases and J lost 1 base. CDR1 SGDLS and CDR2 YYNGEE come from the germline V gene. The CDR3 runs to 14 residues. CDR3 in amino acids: CASSVGDRNTEAFF. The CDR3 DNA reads TGTGCCAGCAGCGTAGGGGACAGGAACACTGAAGCTTTCTTT.

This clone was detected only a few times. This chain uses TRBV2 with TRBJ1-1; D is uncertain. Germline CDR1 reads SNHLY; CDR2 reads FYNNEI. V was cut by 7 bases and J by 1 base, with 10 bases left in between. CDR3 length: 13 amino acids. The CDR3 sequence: CASKREGNTEAFF. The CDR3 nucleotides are TGTGCCAGCAAGAGGGAAGGGAACACTGAAGCTTTCTTT.

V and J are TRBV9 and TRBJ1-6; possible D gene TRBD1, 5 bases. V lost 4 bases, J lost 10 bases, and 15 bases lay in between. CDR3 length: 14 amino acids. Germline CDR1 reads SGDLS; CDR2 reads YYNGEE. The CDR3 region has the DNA TGTGCCAGCAGCTTTGGGGGAGGTCGGTCACCCCTCCACTTT. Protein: CASSFGGGRSPLHF. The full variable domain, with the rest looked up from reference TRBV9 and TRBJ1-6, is DSGVTQTPKHLITATGQRVTLRCSPRSGDLSVYWYQQSLDQGLQFLIQYYNGEERAKGNILERFSAQQFPDLHSELNLSSLELGDSALYFCASSFGGGRSPLHFGNGTRLTVT.

This chain's CDR3 is CASSFVTSTGNEQFF. The CDR3 DNA follows: TGTGCCAGCAGCTTCGTGACTAGCACTGGCAATGAGCAGTTCTTC. The chain uses TRBV5-5 and TRBJ2-1; 7 bases are a match to TRBD2. CDR1 and CDR2 from the germline V gene are SGHKS and YYEKEE (reference sequence). The J segment lost 6 bases and the V segment lost 2 bases, leaving 8 bases of the junction unmatched. This CDR3 has 15 residues.

The CDR3 protein is CASSYRAGGEDTEAFF. The DNA for the CDR3 is TGTGCCAGCAGTTACAGGGCAGGGGGCGAGGACACTGAAGCTTTCTTT. This sequence joins TRBV6-5 and TRBJ1-1, with TRBD1 matching 8 bases. CDR3 length: 16 residues. V dropped 2 bases and J dropped 3; count of bases not matched to a gene: 8. Germline CDR1 is MNHEY and CDR2 is SVGAGI.

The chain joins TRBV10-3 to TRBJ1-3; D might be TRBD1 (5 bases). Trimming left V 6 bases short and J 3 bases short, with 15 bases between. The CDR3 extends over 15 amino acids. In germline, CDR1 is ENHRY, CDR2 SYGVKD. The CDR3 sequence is CAIRPSWGDGNTIYF. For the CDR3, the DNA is TGTGCCATCAGACCTTCATGGGGGGATGGAAACACCATATATTTT.

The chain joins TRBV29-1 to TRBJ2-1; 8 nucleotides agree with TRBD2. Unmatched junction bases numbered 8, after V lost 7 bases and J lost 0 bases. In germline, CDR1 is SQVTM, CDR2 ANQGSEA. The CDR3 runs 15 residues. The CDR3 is CSADRREASYNEQFF. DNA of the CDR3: TGCAGCGCTGATCGGCGGGAGGCCTCCTACAATGAGCAGTTCTTC.

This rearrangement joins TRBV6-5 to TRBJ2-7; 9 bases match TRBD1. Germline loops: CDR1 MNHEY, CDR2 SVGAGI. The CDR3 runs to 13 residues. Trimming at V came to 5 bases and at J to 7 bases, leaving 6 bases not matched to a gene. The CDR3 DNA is TGTGCCAGCAGTCTACAGGGGGCGTATGAGCAGTACTTC. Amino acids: CASSLQGAYEQYF.

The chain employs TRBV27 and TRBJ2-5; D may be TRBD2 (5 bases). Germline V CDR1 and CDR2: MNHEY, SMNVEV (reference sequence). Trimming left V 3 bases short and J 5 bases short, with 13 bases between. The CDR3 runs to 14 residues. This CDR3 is CASSFAGTGETQYF. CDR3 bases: TGTGCCAGCAGTTTTGCGGGCACTGGGGAGACCCAGTACTTC.

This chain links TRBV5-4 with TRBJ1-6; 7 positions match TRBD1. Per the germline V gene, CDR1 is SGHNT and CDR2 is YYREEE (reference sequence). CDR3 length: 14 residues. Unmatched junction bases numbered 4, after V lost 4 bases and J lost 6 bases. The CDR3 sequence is CASSADRVNSPLHF. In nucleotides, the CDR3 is TGTGCCAGCAGCGCCGACAGGGTTAATTCACCCCTCCACTTT.

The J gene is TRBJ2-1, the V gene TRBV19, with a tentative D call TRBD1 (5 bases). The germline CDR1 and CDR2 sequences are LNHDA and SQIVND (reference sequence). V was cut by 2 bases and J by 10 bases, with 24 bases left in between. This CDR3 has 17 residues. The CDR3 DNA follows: TGTGCCAGTAGTATAAGGGGCACGGCTAGACCCAGCCGGGAGCAGTTCTTC. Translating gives CASSIRGTARPSREQFF.

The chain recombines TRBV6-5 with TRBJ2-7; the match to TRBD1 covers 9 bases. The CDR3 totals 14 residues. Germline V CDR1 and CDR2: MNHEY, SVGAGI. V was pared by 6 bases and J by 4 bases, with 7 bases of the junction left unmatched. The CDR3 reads CASSLRDRAYEQYF. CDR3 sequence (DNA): TGTGCCAGCAGCCTCCGGGACAGGGCTTACGAGCAGTACTTC.

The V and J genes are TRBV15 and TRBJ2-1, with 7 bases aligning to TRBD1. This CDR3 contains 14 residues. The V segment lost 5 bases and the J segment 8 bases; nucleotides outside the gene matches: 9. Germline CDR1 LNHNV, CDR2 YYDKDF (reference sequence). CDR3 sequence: CATSPGTAVHEQFF. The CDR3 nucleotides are TGTGCCACCAGCCCTGGGACAGCTGTGCATGAGCAGTTCTTC.

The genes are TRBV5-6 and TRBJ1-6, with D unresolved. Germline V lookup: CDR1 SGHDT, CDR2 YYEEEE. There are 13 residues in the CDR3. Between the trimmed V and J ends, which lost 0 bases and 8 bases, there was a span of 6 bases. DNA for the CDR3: TGTGCCAGCAGCTTGGGCGGGCATTCACCCCTCCACTTT. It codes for CASSLGGHSPLHF.

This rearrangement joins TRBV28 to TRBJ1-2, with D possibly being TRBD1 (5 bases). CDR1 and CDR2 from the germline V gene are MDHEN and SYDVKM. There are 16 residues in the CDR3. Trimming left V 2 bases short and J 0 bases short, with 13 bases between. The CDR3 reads CASSLRGGGTNYGYTF. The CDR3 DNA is TGTGCCAGCAGTTTAAGGGGTGGAGGGACTAACTATGGCTACACCTTC.

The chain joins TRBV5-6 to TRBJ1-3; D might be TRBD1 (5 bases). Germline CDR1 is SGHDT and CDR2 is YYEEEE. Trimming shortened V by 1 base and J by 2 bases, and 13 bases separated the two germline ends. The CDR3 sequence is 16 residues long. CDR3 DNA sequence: TGTGCCAGCAGCTTGCTAGCGGGGCGCCCTGGAAACACCATATATTTT. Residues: CASSLLAGRPGNTIYF.

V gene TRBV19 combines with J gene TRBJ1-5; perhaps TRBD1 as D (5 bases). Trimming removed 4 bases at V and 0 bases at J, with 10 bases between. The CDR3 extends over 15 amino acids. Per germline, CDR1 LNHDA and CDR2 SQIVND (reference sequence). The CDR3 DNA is TGTGCCAGTAGTAGACAGCCTCATAGCAATCAGCCCCAGCATTTT. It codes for CASSRQPHSNQPQHF.

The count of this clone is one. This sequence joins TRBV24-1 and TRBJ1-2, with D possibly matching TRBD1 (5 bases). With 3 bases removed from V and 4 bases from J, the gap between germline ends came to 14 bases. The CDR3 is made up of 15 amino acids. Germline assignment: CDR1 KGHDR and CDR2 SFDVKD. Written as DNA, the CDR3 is TGTGCCACCAGTGATACGACGGGGGACGTCTATGGCTACACCTTC. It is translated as CATSDTTGDVYGYTF.

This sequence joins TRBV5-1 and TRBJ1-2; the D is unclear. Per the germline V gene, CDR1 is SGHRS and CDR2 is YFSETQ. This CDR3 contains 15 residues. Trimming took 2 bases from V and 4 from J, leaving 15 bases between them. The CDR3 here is CASSLRPPSGYGYTF. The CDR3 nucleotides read TGCGCCAGCAGCTTAAGGCCTCCTAGTGGCTATGGCTACACCTTC. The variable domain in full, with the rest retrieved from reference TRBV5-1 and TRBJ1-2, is KAGVTQTPRYLIKTRGQQVTLSCSPISGHRSVSWYQQTPGQGLQFLFEYFSETQRNKGNFPGRFSGRQFSNSRSEMNVSTLELGDSALYLCASSLRPPSGYGYTFGSGTRLTVV.

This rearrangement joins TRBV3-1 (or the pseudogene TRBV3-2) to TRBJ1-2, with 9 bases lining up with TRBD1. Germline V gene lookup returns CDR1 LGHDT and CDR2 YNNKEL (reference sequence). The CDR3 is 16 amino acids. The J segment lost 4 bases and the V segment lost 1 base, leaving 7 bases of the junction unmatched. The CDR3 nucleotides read TGTGCCAGCAGCCAAGCCTGGGACAGGGTCGGCTATGGCTACACCTTC. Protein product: CASSQAWDRVGYGYTF.

DNA of the CDR3: TGTGCCACCAGTCCGGGACAGGGACACCAAGAGACCCAGTACTTC. Encoded protein: CATSPGQGHQETQYF. The chain has TRBV24-1 and TRBJ2-5; 9 nucleotides match TRBD1. The germline V gene has CDR1 KGHDR and CDR2 SFDVKD. The CDR3 loop spans 15 amino acids. With V trimmed by 6 bases and J by 0 bases, 4 bases remained unmatched.

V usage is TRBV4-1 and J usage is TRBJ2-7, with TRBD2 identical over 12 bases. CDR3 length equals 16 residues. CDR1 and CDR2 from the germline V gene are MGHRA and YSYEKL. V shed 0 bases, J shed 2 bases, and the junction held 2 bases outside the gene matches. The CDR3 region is CASSQDSSGGAYEQYF. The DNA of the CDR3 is TGCGCCAGCAGCCAAGATTCTAGCGGGGGGGCCTACGAGCAGTACTTC.

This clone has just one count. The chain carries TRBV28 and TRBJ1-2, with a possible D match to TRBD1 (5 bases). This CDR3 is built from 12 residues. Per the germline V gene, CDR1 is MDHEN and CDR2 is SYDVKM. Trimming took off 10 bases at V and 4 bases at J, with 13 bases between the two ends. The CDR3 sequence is CATDRGTYGYTF. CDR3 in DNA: TGTGCCACCGATCGGGGGACCTATGGCTACACCTTC.

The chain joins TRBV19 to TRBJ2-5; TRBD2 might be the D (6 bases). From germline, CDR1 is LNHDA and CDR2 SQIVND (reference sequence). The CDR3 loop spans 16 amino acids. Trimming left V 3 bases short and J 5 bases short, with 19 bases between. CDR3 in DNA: TGTGCCAGTAGTATGGGATTGAGGGGAGGCGGTGAGACCCAGTACTTC. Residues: CASSMGLRGGGETQYF.

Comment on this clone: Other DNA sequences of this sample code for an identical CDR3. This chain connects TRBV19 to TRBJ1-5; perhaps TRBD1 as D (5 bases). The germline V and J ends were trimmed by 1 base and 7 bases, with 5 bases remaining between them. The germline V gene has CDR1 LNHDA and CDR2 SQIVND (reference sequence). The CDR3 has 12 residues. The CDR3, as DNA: TGTGCCAGTAGTATAGGGGGCCAGCCCCAGCATTTT. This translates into CASSIGGQPQHF. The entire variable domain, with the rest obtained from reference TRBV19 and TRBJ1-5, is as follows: DGGITQSPKYLFRKEGQNVTLSCEQNLNHDAMYWYRQDPGQGLRLIYYSQIVNDFQKGDIAEGYSVSREKKESFPLTVTSAQKNPTAFYLCASSIGGQPQHFGDGTRLSIL.

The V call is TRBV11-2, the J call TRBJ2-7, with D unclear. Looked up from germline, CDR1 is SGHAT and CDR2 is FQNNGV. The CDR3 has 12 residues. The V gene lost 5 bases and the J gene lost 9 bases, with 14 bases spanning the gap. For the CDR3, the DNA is TGTGCCAGCAGCCCCACCACGGGTAGGCAGTACTTC. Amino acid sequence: CASSPTTGRQYF.

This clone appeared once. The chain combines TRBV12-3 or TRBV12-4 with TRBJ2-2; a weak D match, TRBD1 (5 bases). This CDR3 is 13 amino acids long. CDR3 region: CAYSRGNTGELFF. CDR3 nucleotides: TGTGCTTACTCTAGGGGGAACACCGGGGAGCTGTTTTTT.